In this sample, the clone carrying this T cell receptor (beta chain) turned up a few times. Antigen: not known. This entry belongs to a study of identical twins. The study's findings and limits: Recombination models fit unrelated individuals' TCR alpha sharing but underestimated twins'. Within cord blood, abundant beta clonotypes carried fewer insertions, but memory repertoires showed no such trend. Compared with unrelated sharing, twin-shared out-of-frame alpha sequences had more low-probability sequences.

TCRdb re-analysed the 5' RACE reads in MiXCR, keeping a single row per CDR3 protein. The sample has about 700,000 distinct CDR3 sequences, around 8.3% seen once; the top ten hold 0.75% to 1%. This sample also belongs to another study, concerning yellow fever vaccine responses in identical twins.

The TCR originated in a woman between 18 and 29 years old in good health. Material for sequencing was PBMCs.

CDR3 sequence (DNA): TGCAGTGCTAGACCACTGGGGACAGGAAAGCAAGAGACCCAGTACTTC. Encoded protein: CSARPLGTGKQETQYF. The chain combines TRBV20-1 with TRBJ2-5; 8 bases line up with TRBD1. Trimming took 2 bases from V and 2 from J; bases not matched to a gene: 10. CDR3 length equals 16 residues. Germline CDR1 is DFQATT and CDR2 is SNEGSKA (reference sequence).